Detailed here is one T cell receptor beta chain. Its antigen is still unknown. No base qualities exist here, and no much larger clone lies one base off it. The germline V gene specifies SGHRS as CDR1 and YFSETQ as CDR2. The cysteine opens and the phenylalanine closes a CDR3 of 13 amino acids. Only the CDR3 portion is preserved as DNA: 39 bases, with reading frame beginning at the first base. V is reduced by 4 bases and J by 6 bases, leaving a spacing of 14 bases between them. This sample was taken from a study of blood T cell repertoires in COVID-19 (dated by TCRdb to the early 2020s). Background on the whole study: Collaborator samples came from the United States, Italy and Spain and covered acute and convalescent phases of COVID-19. The material from the prospective study consisted of cDNA or gDNA derived from T cells, B-cell-depleted T cells, or PBMCs. The dataset comprised deeply sampled blood TCRbeta repertoires from subjects exposed to, actively infected with, or recovered from COVID-19. The repertoires were released in a freely available public database intended as a resource for research on the immune response to SARS-CoV-2. The samples were drawn from the first 160 participants of the ongoing ImmuneRACE study and from 950 to 1,500 subjects provided by 6 global collaborators. Sample metadata almost always included a de-identified subject ID, COVID-19 status, age in years and sex. Where available, HLA class I and class II types were taken from metadata supplied by the sample provider and were not determined by assay-based typing.

Study-wide findings and limitations: How much clinical and demographic metadata was included differed by source and by participant, and the metadata was provided uncurated.

The immunoSEQ Assay, a bias-controlled multiplex PCR, was used to amplify TCRbeta CDR3 regions from genomic DNA. The study's own analysis went as follows. Nucleated cell counts per sample were estimated from amplification of reference gene primers within the assay. To quantify the absolute abundance of each unique TCRbeta CDR3 rearrangement, sequence reads were collapsed and filtered. Productive Simpson clonality was computed per sample as the square root of Simpson's diversity index over productive rearrangements. The immuneACCESS repertoire file appears here via TCRdb, limited to in-frame rearrangements. These files lack a portion of the clones; in checked studies, under half of the deficit traces to unresolved V genes, and the cause of the others is not known. For V, J and clone size, that table is used; D and trimming come from the DNA. This sample lists roughly 81,000 clones; around nine tenths were detected once. The leading ten clones occupy around 12% of the sample.

Collaborating institutions collected whole blood in K2EDTA tubes following their own protocols. For TCRbeta analysis, collaborator samples were shipped as frozen whole blood, as isolated PBMCs, or as DNA extracted from either sample type. Recombination joined TRBV5-1 with TRBJ2-7, with the D gene not confidently named. Source material: peripheral blood. The sequence was collected from a man between 65 and 79 years old with active or convalescent COVID-19. In nucleotide form, the sequence is TGCGCCAGCAGCCCCGCTCCCCTGGCCGAGCAGTACTTC. Its translation reads: CASSPAPLAEQYF.